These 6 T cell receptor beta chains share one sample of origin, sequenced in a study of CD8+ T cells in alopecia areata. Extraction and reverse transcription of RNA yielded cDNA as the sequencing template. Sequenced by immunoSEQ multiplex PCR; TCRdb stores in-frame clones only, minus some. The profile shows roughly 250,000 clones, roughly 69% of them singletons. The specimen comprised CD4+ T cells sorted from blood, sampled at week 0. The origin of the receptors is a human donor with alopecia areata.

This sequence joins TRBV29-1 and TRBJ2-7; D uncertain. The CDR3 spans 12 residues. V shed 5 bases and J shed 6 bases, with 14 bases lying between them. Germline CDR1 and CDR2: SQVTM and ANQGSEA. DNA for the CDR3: TGCAGCGTTATAGGAAACGTAGCCGAGCAGTACTTC. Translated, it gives CSVIGNVAEQYF.

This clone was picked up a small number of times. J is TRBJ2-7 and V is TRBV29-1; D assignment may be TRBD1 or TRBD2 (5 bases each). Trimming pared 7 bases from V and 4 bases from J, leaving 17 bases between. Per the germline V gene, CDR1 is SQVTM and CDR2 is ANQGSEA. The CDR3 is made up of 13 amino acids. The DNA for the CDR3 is TGCAGCGCCGTAGGGGTGGGAGATTACGAGCAGTACTTC. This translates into CSAVGVGDYEQYF.

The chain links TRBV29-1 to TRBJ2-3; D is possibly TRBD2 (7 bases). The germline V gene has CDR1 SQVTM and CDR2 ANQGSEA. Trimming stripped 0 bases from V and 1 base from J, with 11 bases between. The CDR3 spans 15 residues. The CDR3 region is CSVEDGGGGTDTQYF. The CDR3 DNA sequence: TGCAGCGTTGAAGATGGGGGGGGCGGCACAGATACGCAGTATTTT.

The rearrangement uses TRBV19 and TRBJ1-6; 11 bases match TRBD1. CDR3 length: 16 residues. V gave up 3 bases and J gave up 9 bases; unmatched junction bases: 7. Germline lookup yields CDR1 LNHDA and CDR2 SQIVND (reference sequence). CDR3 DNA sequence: TGTGCCAGTAGTATGGCTAGGACAGGGGGCTTTTCACCCCTCCACTTT. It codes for CASSMARTGGFSPLHF.

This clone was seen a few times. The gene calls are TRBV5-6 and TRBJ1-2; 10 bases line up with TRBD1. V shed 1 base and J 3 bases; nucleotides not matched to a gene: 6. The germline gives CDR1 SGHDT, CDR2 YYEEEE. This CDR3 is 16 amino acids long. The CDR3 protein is CASSLPGQGLHYGYTF. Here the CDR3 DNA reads TGTGCCAGCAGCTTGCCGGGACAGGGGCTACACTATGGCTACACCTTC. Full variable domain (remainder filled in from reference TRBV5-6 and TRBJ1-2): DAGVTQSPTHLIKTRGQQVTLRCSPKSGHDTVSWYQQALGQGPQFIFQYYEEEERQRGNFPDRFSGHQFPNYSSELNVNALLLGDSALYLCASSLPGQGLHYGYTFGSGTRLTVV.

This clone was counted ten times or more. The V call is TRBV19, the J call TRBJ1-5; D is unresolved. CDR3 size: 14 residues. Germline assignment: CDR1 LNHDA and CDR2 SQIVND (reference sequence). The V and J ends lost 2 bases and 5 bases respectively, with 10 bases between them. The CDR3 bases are TGTGCCAGTAGTATATTCTTAACCGATCAGCCCCAGCATTTT. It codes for CASSIFLTDQPQHF.